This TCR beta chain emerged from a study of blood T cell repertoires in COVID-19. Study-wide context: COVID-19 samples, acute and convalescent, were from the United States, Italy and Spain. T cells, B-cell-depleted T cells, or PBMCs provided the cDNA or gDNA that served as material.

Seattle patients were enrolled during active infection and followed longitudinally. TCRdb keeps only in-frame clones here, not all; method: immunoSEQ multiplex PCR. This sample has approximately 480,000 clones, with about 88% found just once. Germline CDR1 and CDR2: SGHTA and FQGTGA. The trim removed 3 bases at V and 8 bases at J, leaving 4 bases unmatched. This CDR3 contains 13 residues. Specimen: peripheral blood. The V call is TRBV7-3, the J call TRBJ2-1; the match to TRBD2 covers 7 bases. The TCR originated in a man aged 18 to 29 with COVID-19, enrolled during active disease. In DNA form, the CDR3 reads TGTGCCAGCAGCTTCGGGGGGAGGTATGAGCAGTTCTTC. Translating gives CASSFGGRYEQFF.